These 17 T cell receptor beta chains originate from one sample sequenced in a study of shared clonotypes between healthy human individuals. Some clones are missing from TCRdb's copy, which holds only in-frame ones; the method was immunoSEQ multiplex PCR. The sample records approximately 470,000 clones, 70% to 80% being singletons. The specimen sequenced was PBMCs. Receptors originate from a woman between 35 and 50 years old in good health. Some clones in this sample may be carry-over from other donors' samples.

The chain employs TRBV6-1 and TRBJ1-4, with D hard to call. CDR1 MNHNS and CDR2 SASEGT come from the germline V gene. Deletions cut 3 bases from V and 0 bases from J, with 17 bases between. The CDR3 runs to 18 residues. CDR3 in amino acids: CASSDKKAGAATNEKLFF. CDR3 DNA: TGTGCCAGCAGTGACAAAAAGGCGGGAGCCGCAACTAATGAAAAACTGTTTTTT.

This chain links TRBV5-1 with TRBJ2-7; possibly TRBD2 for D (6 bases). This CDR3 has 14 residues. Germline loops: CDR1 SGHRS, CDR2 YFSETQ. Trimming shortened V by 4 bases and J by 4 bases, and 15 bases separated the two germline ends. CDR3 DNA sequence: TGCGCCAGCAGCCCGGGGGATCGGGTTTACGAGCAGTACTTC. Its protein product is CASSPGDRVYEQYF.

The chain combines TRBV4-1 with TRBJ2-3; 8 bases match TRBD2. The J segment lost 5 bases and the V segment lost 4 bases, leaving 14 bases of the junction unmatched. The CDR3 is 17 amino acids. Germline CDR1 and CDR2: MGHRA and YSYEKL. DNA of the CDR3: TGCGCCAGCAGCCCGGGCCGATGGCGGGAGGTTGTAGATACGCAGTATTTT. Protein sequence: CASSPGRWREVVDTQYF.

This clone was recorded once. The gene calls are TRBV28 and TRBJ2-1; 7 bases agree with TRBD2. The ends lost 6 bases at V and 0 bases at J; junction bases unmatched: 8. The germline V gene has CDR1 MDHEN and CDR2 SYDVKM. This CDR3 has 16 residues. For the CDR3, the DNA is TGTGCCAGCAGAGGTATGGGCGGGAGCTCCTACAATGAGCAGTTCTTC. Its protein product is CASRGMGGSSYNEQFF.

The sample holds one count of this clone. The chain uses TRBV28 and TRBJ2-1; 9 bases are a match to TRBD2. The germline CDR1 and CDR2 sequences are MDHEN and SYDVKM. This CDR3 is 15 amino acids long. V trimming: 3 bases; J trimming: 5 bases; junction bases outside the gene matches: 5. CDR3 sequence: CASSFRLAADNEQFF. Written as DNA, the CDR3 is TGTGCCAGCAGTTTCAGACTAGCGGCAGACAATGAGCAGTTCTTC.

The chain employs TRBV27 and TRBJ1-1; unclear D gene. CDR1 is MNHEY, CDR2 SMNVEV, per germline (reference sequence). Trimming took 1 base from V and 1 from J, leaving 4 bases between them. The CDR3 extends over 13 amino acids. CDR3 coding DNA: TGTGCCAGCAGTTTATTATGGAACACTGAAGCTTTCTTT. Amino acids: CASSLLWNTEAFF.

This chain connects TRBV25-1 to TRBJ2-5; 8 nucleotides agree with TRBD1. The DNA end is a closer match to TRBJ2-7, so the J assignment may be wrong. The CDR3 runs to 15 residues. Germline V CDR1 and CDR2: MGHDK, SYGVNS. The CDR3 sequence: CASRAGTGGYYEQYF. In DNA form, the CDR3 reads TGTGCCAGCAGGGCTGGGACAGGAGGCTACTACGAGCAGTACTTC.

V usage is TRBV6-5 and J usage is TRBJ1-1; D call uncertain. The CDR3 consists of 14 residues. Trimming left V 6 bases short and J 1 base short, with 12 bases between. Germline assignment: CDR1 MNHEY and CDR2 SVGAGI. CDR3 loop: CASREGNWNTEAFF. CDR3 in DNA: TGTGCCAGCAGGGAGGGAAATTGGAACACTGAAGCTTTCTTT.

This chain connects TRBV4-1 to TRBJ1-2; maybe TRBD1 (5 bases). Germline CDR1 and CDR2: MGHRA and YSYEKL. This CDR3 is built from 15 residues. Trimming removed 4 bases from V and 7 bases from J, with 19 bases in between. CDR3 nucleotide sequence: TGCGCCAGCAGCCCCTGGGAAGAACAGGCGGGTGGCTACACCTTC. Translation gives CASSPWEEQAGGYTF.

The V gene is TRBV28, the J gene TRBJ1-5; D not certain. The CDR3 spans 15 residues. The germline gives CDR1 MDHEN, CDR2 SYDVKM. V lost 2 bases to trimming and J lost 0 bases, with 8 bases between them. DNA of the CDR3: TGTGCCAGCAGTTTACGACGGGGTAGCAATCAGCCCCAGCATTTT. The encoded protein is CASSLRRGSNQPQHF.

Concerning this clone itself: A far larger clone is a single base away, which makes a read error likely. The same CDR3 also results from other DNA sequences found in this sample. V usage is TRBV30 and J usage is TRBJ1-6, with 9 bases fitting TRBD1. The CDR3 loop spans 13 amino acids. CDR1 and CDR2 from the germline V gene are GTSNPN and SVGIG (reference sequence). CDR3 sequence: CAWSEDRGSPLHF. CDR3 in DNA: TGTGCCTGGAGTGAGGACAGGGGTTCACCCCTTCACTTT.

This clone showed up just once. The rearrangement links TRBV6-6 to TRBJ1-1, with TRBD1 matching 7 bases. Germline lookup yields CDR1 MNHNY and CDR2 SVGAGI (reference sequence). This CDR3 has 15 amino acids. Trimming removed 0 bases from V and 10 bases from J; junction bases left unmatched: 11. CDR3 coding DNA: TGTGCCAGCAGTTACTCGTTTGCAGGGGGGTCCCGAGCTTTCTTT. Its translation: CASSYSFAGGSRAFF.

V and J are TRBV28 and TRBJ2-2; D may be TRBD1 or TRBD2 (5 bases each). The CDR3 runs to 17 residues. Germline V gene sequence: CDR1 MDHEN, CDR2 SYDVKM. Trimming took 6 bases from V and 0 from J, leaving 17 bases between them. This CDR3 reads CASSQGWGESNTGELFF. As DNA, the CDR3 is TGTGCCAGCAGCCAGGGCTGGGGAGAATCGAACACCGGGGAGCTGTTTTTT.

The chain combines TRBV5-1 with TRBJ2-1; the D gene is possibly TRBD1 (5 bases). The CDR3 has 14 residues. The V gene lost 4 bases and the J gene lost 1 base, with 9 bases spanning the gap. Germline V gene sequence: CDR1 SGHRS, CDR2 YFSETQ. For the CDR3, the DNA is TGCGCCAGCAGCCAAGACAGATCCTACAATGAGCAGTTCTTC. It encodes CASSQDRSYNEQFF.

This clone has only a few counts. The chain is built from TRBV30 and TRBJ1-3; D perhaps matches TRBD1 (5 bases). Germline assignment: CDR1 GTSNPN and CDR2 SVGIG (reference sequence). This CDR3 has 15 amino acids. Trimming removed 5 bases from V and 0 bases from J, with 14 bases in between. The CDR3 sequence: CAWGDLGSSGNTIYF. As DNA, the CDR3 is TGTGCCTGGGGGGACCTCGGAAGCTCTGGAAACACCATATATTTT.

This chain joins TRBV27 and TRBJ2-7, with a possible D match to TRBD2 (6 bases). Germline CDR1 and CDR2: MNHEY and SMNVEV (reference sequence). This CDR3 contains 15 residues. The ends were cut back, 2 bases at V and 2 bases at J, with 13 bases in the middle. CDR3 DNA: TGTGCCAGCAGTTTAGGGGCGGGGTCCCCCTACGAGCAGTACTTC. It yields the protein CASSLGAGSPYEQYF.

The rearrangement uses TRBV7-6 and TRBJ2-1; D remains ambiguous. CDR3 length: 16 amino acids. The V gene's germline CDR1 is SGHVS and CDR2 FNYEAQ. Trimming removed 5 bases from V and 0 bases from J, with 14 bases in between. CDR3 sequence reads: CASSKEDWSSYNEQFF. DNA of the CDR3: TGTGCCAGCAGCAAAGAAGACTGGAGCTCCTACAATGAGCAGTTCTTC.